This T cell receptor (beta chain) was retrieved from a study of T cells in Graves' hyperthyroidism and ophthalmopathy. Turning to the study itself: Upon initial diagnosis and before any treatment, peripheral blood was collected.

Study-level points and caveats: In the blood, most expanded thyroid clonotypes above 0.001 appeared as well.

This clonotype has at least ten counts. Antigen specificity is unknown. Template material for amplifying TCR beta CDR3 regions consisted of RNA transcripts. With the HTBI primer set, the TCR CDR3 went through a first round of RT-PCR. In TCRdb, the multiplex PCR reads were re-called with MiXCR into one record per CDR3 protein. Of 550,000 to 850,000 distinct CDR3 sequences in the sample, about 19% were seen once. Germline-derived CDR1 and CDR2 are MNHNS and SASEGT. V lost 6 bases, J lost 10 bases, and 7 bases stayed unmatched. The CDR3 runs 15 residues. Researchers barred patients who had uncontrolled infection, other autoimmune disease, pregnancy or lactation. The blood specimen was taken at initial hyperthyroidism diagnosis, before any ophthalmopathy symptoms.

The receptor's source is a woman aged 45-65 years with Graves' hyperthyroidism that later progressed to Graves' ophthalmopathy. This chain joins TRBV6-1 and TRBJ2-1; 15 bases line up with TRBD2. Sample: blood. Here the CDR3 reads CASRTGTSGGTEQFF. In DNA form, the CDR3 reads TGTGCCAGCAGAACCGGGACTAGCGGGGGGACCGAGCAGTTCTTC.